This TCR beta chain comes out of a study of T cells in Graves' hyperthyroidism and ophthalmopathy. General study points: Most expanded thyroid clonotypes above 0.001 also appeared in blood.

No progression to ophthalmopathy during 18 months of follow-up defined stable disease. Per germline, CDR1 MNHEY and CDR2 SMNVEV (reference sequence). V lost 5 bases and J lost 4; bases outside the gene matches: 8. The length of the CDR3 is 14 residues. At least ten counts were recorded for this clonotype. Its antigen is not known. Using RNA transcripts as the source, TCR beta CDR3 regions were amplified. Using the HTBI primer set, a first-round RT-PCR was run on the TCR CDR3. TCRdb reprocessed the multiplex PCR reads with MiXCR, giving one entry per CDR3 protein. The repertoire holds approximately 640,000 distinct CDR3 sequences, with 17% as singletons.

V gene TRBV27 combines with J gene TRBJ2-7, with TRBD2 matching over 7 bases. Sequencing was done on a sample of blood. This TCR was recovered from a man aged 50-59 years with Graves' hyperthyroidism. CDR3 sequence (DNA): TGTGCCAGCAGTCGGGGGGAGGGACTATACGAGCAGTACTTC. This sequence encodes CASSRGEGLYEQYF.